This TCR beta chain was profiled in a study of blood T cell repertoires in COVID-19. Study-level information: Material from acute and convalescent COVID-19 was sourced from the United States, Italy and Spain. From T cells, B-cell-depleted T cells, or PBMCs came the material, which was cDNA or gDNA.

V shed 4 bases and J 0 bases; nucleotides not matched to a gene: 4. The germline CDR1 and CDR2 sequences are SGHRS and YFSETQ. The CDR3 sequence is 16 residues long. This clone was picked up a small number of times. Per the study methods: Researchers report that nucleated cell counts were estimated from reference gene primer amplification. Produced via immunoSEQ multiplex PCR; TCRdb's table is partial and in-frame only. V, J and clone size are those of that table, while D and trimming were read from the DNA. The table includes around 270,000 clones, 70% to 90% detected once. The receptor's source is a woman aged 45 to 65 with acute or convalescent COVID-19. This sequence joins TRBV5-1 and TRBJ2-1, with 10 nucleotides matching TRBD2. Material for sequencing was peripheral blood. The CDR3 sequence is CASSPAGGGSYNEQFF. CDR3 nucleotides: TGCGCCAGCAGCCCAGCGGGAGGGGGCTCCTACAATGAGCAGTTCTTC.